One and the same sample provided the 12 T cell receptor beta chains below, sequenced in a study of T cells in Graves' hyperthyroidism and ophthalmopathy. Using RNA transcripts as the source, TCR beta CDR3 regions were amplified. HTBI primers were employed in a first-round RT-PCR of the TCR CDR3. TCRdb reanalysed the multiplex PCR reads using MiXCR and keeps one entry per CDR3 protein. There are about 610,000 distinct CDR3 sequences in the sample; approximately 14% occur only once, and 3.5% to 4.5% lies in the top ten. Input material: blood. The receptors stem from a woman between 40 and 50 years old with Graves' ophthalmopathy.

This clonotype was seen ten or more times. The chain is built from TRBV12-5 and TRBJ2-2, with 7 bases identical to TRBD1. CDR3 length equals 15 residues. After removal of 0 bases from V and 6 bases from J, the junction contained 4 bases not matched to a gene. Germline-derived CDR1 and CDR2 are LGHNT and FRNRAP. DNA of the CDR3: TGTGCTAGTGGTTTGGTTACAGGGGATCCCGGGGAGCTGTTTTTT. It is translated as CASGLVTGDPGELFF.

This clonotype was seen more than once but under ten times. V gene TRBV5-6 combines with J gene TRBJ1-2, with 7 bases fitting TRBD1. The junction had 4 bases not matched to a gene; V was cut back by 4 bases and J by 4 bases. The CDR3 spans 13 residues. Per the germline V gene, CDR1 is SGHDT and CDR2 is YYEEEE. CDR3 in amino acids: CASSTGTAYGYTF. CDR3 sequence (DNA): TGTGCCAGCAGCACTGGGACAGCCTATGGCTACACCTTC.

This clonotype was seen more than once but under ten times. J is TRBJ2-2 and V is TRBV20-1, with 7 positions matching TRBD1. CDR3 length: 16 residues. With V trimmed by 5 bases and J by 0 bases, 9 bases remained unmatched. The germline V gene encodes CDR1 DFQATT and CDR2 SNEGSKA (reference sequence). The CDR3 spells CSAGRTGTANTGELFF. The CDR3 coding sequence is TGCAGTGCTGGAAGGACTGGGACAGCGAACACCGGGGAGCTGTTTTTT.

This chain connects TRBV11-3 to TRBJ2-5, with D maybe TRBD2 (6 bases). CDR3 length: 15 amino acids. Trimming stripped 5 bases from V and 0 bases from J, with 13 bases between. Germline V gene lookup returns CDR1 SGHNT and CDR2 YENEEA. CDR3 coding DNA: TGTGCCAGCAGCCCTCCGAGCGGGCACCAAGAGACCCAGTACTTC. Protein sequence: CASSPPSGHQETQYF.

In this sample, this clonotype turned up many times. The rearrangement uses TRBV6-1 and TRBJ2-5, with D possibly matching TRBD2 (6 bases). Germline V gene data show CDR1 as MNHNS and CDR2 as SASEGT. Trimming pared 4 bases from V and 3 bases from J, leaving 18 bases between. There are 16 residues in the CDR3. CDR3 in amino acids: CASSALAISGKETQYF. The CDR3, as DNA: TGTGCCAGCAGTGCCCTTGCGATTAGCGGAAAAGAGACCCAGTACTTC.

The rearrangement links TRBV29-1 to TRBJ2-7; TRBD1 agrees at 7 bases. V lost 0 bases to trimming and J lost 1 base; unmatched junction nucleotides: 6. Germline loops: CDR1 SQVTM, CDR2 ANQGSEA. CDR3 length: 15 residues. The CDR3 DNA follows: TGCAGCGTTGAAGATCAAACAGGGGCGTCCTACGAGCAGTACTTC. This gives the protein CSVEDQTGASYEQYF.

This clonotype showed up many times. Its ends do not fully match the called genes, so a read error is possible. The chain has TRBV9 and TRBJ2-7; 11 bases are shared with TRBD2. The V gene's germline CDR1 is SGDLS and CDR2 YYNGEE. The length of the CDR3 is 14 residues. CDR3 nucleotides: TGTGCCAGCAGCGCCCTAGCGGGAGGCGCTTCCCAGGACTTC. It is translated as CASSALAGGASQDF.

The table lists this clonotype with many counts. The chain employs TRBV28 and TRBJ1-2; no definite D call. This CDR3 has 10 residues. CDR1 and CDR2 (germline): MDHEN, SYDVKM. The V gene lost 10 bases and the J gene lost 6 bases, with 9 bases spanning the gap. The DNA for the CDR3 is TGTGCCACACTAAGCAATGGCTACACCTTC. Amino acid sequence: CATLSNGYTF.

Ten or more counts support this clonotype. This chain links TRBV2 with TRBJ1-3; D possibly corresponds to TRBD1 (6 bases). Trimming removed 1 base from V and 4 bases from J, with 17 bases in between. CDR1 is SNHLY and CDR2 is FYNNEI in the germline V gene. The CDR3 is made up of 17 amino acids. This CDR3 reads CASSEGVGTGQGNTIYF. The CDR3 bases are TGTGCCAGCAGTGAAGGAGTGGGAACAGGGCAAGGAAACACCATATATTTT.

Many counts were recorded for this clonotype. V and J are TRBV7-9 and TRBJ2-5; possible D gene TRBD2, 7 bases. The CDR3 has 18 amino acids. Trimming took 5 bases from V and 5 from J, leaving 27 bases between them. The germline V gene has CDR1 SEHNR and CDR2 FQNEAQ (reference sequence). The CDR3 loop reads CASSPAGEDRTPRETQYF. For the CDR3, the DNA is TGTGCCAGCAGCCCCGCGGGGGAGGACAGAACACCCCGGGAGACCCAGTACTTC.

This clonotype was counted ten times or more. The V gene is TRBV6-5, the J gene TRBJ1-1; D not certain. The CDR3 is 16 residues long. In germline, CDR1 is MNHEY, CDR2 SVGAGI. With 4 bases removed from V and 5 bases from J, the gap between germline ends came to 20 bases. CDR3 DNA sequence: TGTGCCAGCAGTTTCACCGGTCCGGGCGTGGGGACTGAAGCTTTCTTT. Protein product: CASSFTGPGVGTEAFF.

This clonotype has a handful of counts. The chain joins TRBV6-1 to TRBJ2-2, with D maybe TRBD1 (6 bases). Germline V lookup: CDR1 MNHNS, CDR2 SASEGT. This CDR3 is 18 amino acids long. V gave up 4 bases and J gave up 4 bases, with 22 bases separating them. The CDR3 sequence: CASSVAGTRKRSTGELFF. As DNA, the CDR3 is TGTGCCAGCAGTGTCGCCGGGACAAGGAAGCGGAGCACCGGGGAGCTGTTTTTT.